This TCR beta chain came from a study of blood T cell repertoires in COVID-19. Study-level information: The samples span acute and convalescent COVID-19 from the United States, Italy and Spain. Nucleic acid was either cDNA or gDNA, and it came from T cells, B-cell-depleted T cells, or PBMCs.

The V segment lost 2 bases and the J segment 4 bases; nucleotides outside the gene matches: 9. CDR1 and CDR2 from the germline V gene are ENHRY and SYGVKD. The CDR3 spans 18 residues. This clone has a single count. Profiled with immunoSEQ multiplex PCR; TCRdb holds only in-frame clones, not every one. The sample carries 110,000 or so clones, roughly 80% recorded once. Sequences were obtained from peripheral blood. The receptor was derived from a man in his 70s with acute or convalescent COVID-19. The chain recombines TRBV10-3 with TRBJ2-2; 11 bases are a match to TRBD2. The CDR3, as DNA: TGTGCCATCAGTGAGAGGTTAGCGGGAGGGGTCGGCACCGGGGAGCTGTTTTTT. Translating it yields CAISERLAGGVGTGELFF.